This record covers a single T cell receptor beta chain. Each of the donors had approximately 10 milliliters of peripheral blood drawn into EDTA-treated Vacutainer tubes. Total RNA extraction produced at least 5 micrograms (per sample) for the study. The data are from a study of blood T cells in healthy people across ages. With a J-beta primer mix and a sample-barcoded 5' primer, a second PCR ran roughly 6 to 11 cycles. Each of the samples gave a minimum of 3 million paired-end reads that contained CDR3. TCRdb re-called the 5' RACE reads through MiXCR, storing one row per CDR3 protein. The sample includes roughly 2 million distinct CDR3 sequences, approximately 50% of them seen just once. J was trimmed by 5 bases and V by 1 base; bases with no gene match: 2. This CDR3 is 13 amino acids long. Germline CDR1 and CDR2: SQVTM and ANQGSEA.

The chain couples TRBV29-1 to TRBJ2-3, with 8 bases identical to TRBD2. The receptor was derived from a woman aged 40-49 years in good health. Sequencing input: blood. In nucleotides, the CDR3 is TGCAGCGTTGAAGGGACTAGCCTAGATACGCAGTATTTT. Translated: CSVEGTSLDTQYF.